What follows describes a single TCR beta chain. In the source study's methods: By means of reference gene primer amplification, nucleated cell counts were estimated. TCRdb's copy holds only in-frame clones and misses some; the assay was immunoSEQ multiplex PCR. V, J and clone size reflect that table, while D and trimming were determined from the DNA. The sample lists some 180,000 clones, nearly 90% occurring once. This record belongs to a study of blood T cell repertoires in COVID-19. Turning to the study itself: The origin of the acute and convalescent COVID-19 samples was the United States, Italy and Spain. PBMCs, B-cell-depleted T cells, or T cells were the source of the cDNA or gDNA that made up the material.

Material for sequencing was peripheral blood. The receptor's source is a man aged 45-65 years with acute or convalescent COVID-19.

The chain's CDR3 is CASSPRTVGNIQYF. In nucleotides, the CDR3 is TGTGCCAGCAGCCCCAGGACAGTCGGAAACATTCAGTACTTC. This chain joins TRBV7-2 and TRBJ2-4; possible D gene TRBD1, 6 bases. This CDR3 comprises 14 residues. Germline-derived CDR1 and CDR2 are SGHTA and FQGNSA. V shed 5 bases and J shed 6 bases, with 14 bases lying between them. Looking up the rest from reference TRBV7-2 and TRBJ2-4 gives the full variable domain: GAGVSQSPSNKVTEKGKDVELRCDPISGHTALYWYRQSLGQGLEFLIYFQGNSAPDKSGLPSDRFSAERTGGSVSTLTIQRTQQEDSAVYLCASSPRTVGNIQYFGAGTRLSVL.